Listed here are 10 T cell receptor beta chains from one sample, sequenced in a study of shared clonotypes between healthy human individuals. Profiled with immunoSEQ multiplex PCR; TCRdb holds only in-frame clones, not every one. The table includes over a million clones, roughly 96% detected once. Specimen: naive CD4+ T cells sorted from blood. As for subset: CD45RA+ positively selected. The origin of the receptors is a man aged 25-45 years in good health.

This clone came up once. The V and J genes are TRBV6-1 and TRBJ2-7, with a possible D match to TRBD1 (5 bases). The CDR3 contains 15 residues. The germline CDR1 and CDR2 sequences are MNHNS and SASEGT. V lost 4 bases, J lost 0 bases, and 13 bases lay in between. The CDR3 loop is CASSALTVSSYEQYF. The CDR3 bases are TGTGCCAGCAGTGCACTGACAGTAAGCTCCTACGAGCAGTACTTC.

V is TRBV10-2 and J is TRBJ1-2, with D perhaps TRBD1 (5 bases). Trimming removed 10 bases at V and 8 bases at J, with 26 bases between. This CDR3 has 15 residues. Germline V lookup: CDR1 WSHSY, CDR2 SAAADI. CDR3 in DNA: TGCGCCACCACCCTGGGACGGGAGGAAAAAGGGGGCTACACCTTC. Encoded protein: CATTLGREEKGGYTF.

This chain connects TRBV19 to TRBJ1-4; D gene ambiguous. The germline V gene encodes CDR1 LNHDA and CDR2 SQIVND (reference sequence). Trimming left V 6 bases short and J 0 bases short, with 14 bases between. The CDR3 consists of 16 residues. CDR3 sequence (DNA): TGTGCCAGTAGAGAATTTGGGGTTTCAACTAATGAAAAACTGTTTTTT. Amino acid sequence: CASREFGVSTNEKLFF.

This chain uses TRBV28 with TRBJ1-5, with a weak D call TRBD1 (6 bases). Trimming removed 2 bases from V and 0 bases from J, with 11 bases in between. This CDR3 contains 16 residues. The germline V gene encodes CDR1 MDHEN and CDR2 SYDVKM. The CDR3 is CASSLMGGLSNQPQHF. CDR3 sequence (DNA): TGTGCCAGCAGTTTAATGGGGGGCCTTAGCAATCAGCCCCAGCATTTT.

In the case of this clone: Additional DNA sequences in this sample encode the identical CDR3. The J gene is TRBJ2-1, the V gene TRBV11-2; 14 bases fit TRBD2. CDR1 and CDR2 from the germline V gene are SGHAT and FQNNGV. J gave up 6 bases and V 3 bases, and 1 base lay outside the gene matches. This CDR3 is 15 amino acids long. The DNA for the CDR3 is TGTGCCAGCAGCTTGACTAGCGGGAGGGCCAATGAGCAGTTCTTC. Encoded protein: CASSLTSGRANEQFF.

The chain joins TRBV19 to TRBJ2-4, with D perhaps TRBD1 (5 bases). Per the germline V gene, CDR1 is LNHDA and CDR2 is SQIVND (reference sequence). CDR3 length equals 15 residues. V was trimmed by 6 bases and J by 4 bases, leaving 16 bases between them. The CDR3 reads CASRGVVRGKNIQYF. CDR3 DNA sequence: TGTGCCAGTAGAGGAGTCGTTAGGGGAAAAAACATTCAGTACTTC.

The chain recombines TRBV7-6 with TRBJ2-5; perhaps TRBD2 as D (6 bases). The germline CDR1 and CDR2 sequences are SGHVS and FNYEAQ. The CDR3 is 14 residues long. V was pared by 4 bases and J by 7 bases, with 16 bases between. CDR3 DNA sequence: TGTGCCAGCAGCTCGGAGTCTTTGGGAGGGACCCAGTACTTC. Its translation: CASSSESLGGTQYF.

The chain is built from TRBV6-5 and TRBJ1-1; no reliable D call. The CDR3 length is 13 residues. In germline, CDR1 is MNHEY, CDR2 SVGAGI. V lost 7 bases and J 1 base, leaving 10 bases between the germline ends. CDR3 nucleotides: TGTGCCAGCACCTTAGGATGGAACACTGAAGCTTTCTTT. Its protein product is CASTLGWNTEAFF.

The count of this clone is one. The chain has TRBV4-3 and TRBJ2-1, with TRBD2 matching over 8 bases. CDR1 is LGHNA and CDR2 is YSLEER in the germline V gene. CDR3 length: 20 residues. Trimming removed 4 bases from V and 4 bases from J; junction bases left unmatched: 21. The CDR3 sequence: CASSRLEPGLGRSPYNEQFF. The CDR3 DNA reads TGCGCCAGCAGCCGCCTGGAACCGGGACTAGGGAGGAGCCCTTACAATGAGCAGTTCTTC.

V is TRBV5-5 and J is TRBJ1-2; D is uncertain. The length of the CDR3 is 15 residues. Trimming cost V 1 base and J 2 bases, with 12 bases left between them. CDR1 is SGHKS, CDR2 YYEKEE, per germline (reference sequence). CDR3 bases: TGTGCCAGCAGCTTGCGGGCAGGTCAGAACTATGGCTACACCTTC. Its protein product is CASSLRAGQNYGYTF. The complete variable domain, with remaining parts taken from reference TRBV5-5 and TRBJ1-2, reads DAGVTQSPTHLIKTRGQQVTLRCSPISGHKSVSWYQQVLGQGPQFIFQYYEKEERGRGNFPDRFSARQFPNYSSELNVNALLLGDSALYLCASSLRAGQNYGYTFGSGTRLTVV.